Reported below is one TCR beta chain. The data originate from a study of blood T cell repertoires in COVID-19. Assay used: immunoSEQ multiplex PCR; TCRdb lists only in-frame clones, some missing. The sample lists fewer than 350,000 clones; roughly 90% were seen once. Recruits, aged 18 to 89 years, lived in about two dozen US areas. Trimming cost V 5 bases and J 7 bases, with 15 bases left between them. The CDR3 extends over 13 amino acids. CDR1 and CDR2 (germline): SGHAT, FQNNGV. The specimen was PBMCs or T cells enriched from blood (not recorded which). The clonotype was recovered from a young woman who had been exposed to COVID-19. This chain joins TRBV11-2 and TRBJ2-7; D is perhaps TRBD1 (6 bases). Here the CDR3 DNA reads TGTGCCAGCAGCCCGAGTACAGGGTTAGAGCAGTACTTC. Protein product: CASSPSTGLEQYF.